This T cell receptor (beta chain) derives from a study of blood T cell repertoires in COVID-19. At the level of the study: Researchers got acute and convalescent COVID-19 samples from the United States, Italy and Spain. The analysed material was cDNA or gDNA that came from T cells, B-cell-depleted T cells, or PBMCs.

The V gene lost 3 bases and the J gene lost 5 bases, with 14 bases spanning the gap. Germline V gives CDR1 GTSNPN, CDR2 SVGIG (reference sequence). This CDR3 region has 14 residues. In the original analysis: By means of reference gene primer amplification, nucleated cell counts were estimated. Assay: immunoSEQ multiplex PCR; the TCRdb copy retains only in-frame clones and omits some. The V and J calls and clone size are taken from that table; D and trimming were inferred from the DNA. The sample records about 200,000 clones, about 83% being singletons. The rearrangement joins TRBV30 to TRBJ1-5; weak D call: TRBD1 (5 bases). The sequence came from a woman between 45 and 65 years old with active or convalescent COVID-19. The specimen was peripheral blood. The CDR3 DNA reads as TGTGCCTGGAGCGTAGGGACTCCTCATCAGCCCCAGCATTTT. Amino acid sequence: CAWSVGTPHQPQHF.